The 17 T cell receptor beta chains presented below share a single source sample, sequenced in a study of blood T cells in healthy people across ages. A second PCR, run for about 6 to 11 cycles, used a sample-barcoded 5' primer plus a J-beta primer mix. A single record per CDR3 protein comes from TCRdb applying MiXCR to the 5' RACE reads. The sample contains 450,000 to 650,000 distinct CDR3 sequences, more than 20% of which appear only once. This sample was shared with a second study, whose subject was T cells of mothers and their children.

The source material was blood. The receptors shown here come from a boy aged 5-17 years in good health.

This clonotype came up many times. CDR3 DNA sequence: TGTGCCAGCAGCGTAGCTGAAGGGGCCGGGGAGCTGTTTTTT. Translation: CASSVAEGAGELFF. The chain is built from TRBV9 and TRBJ2-2, with D possibly TRBD1 on 5 matching bases. In germline, CDR1 is SGDLS, CDR2 YYNGEE. Trimming left V 0 bases short and J 6 bases short, with 9 bases between. The CDR3 loop spans 14 amino acids. Full variable domain (remainder filled in from reference TRBV9 and TRBJ2-2): DSGVTQTPKHLITATGQRVTLRCSPRSGDLSVYWYQQSLDQGLQFLIQYYNGEERAKGNILERFSAQQFPDLHSELNLSSLELGDSALYFCASSVAEGAGELFFGEGSRLTVL.

V usage is TRBV6-5 and J usage is TRBJ1-1, with D hard to call. Germline CDR1 reads MNHEY; CDR2 reads SVGAGI. The CDR3 is made up of 12 amino acids. Trimming stripped 6 bases from V and 10 bases from J, with 15 bases between. The CDR3 spells CASSKDAHAAFF. The CDR3 DNA reads TGTGCCAGCAGCAAAGATGCGCATGCAGCTTTCTTT.

V usage is TRBV24-1 and J usage is TRBJ2-1; D is possibly TRBD2 (5 bases). The CDR3 is made up of 17 amino acids. V shed 7 bases and J shed 6 bases, with 24 bases lying between them. Germline V CDR1 and CDR2: KGHDR, SFDVKD. The CDR3 spells CATRGLTNCPGGNEQFF. CDR3 nucleotides: TGTGCCACCAGGGGCCTAACCAACTGCCCCGGAGGCAATGAGCAGTTCTTC.

The gene calls are TRBV12-3 or TRBV12-4 and TRBJ2-5; no firm D call. V was pared by 6 bases and J by 3 bases, with 14 bases between. There are 14 residues in the CDR3. The CDR3 region has the DNA TGTGCCAGCAGCCATCCTTTCAGCGAAGAGACCCAGTACTTC. This codes for CASSHPFSEETQYF.

This clonotype was observed many times. The chain is built from TRBV6-4 and TRBJ1-5; D unresolved. The CDR3 has 14 amino acids. V was cut by 4 bases and J by 0 bases, with 7 bases left in between. Germline CDR1 and CDR2: MRHNA and SNTAGT. This CDR3 reads CASSVGYSNQPQHF. DNA for the CDR3: TGTGCCAGCAGTGTGGGGTATAGCAATCAGCCCCAGCATTTT.

This clonotype was recorded at least ten times. The chain joins TRBV7-2 to TRBJ2-7, with D possibly called TRBD1 or TRBD2 (5 bases each). Germline assignment: CDR1 SGHTA and CDR2 FQGNSA. The V gene lost 2 bases and the J gene lost 2 bases, with 10 bases spanning the gap. CDR3 size: 14 residues. This CDR3 reads CASSLTRDPYEQYF. The DNA of the CDR3 is TGTGCCAGCAGCTTAACCCGGGACCCCTACGAGCAGTACTTC.

Only a few counts were recorded for this clonotype. This chain uses TRBV9 with TRBJ2-6; D is possibly TRBD2 (5 bases). CDR3 length: 15 residues. Germline V lookup: CDR1 SGDLS, CDR2 YYNGEE. V dropped 0 bases and J dropped 3 bases, with 7 bases sitting between them. The CDR3 bases are TGTGCCAGCAGCGTAGCCGGGAATGGGGCCAACGTCCTGACTTTC. This gives the protein CASSVAGNGANVLTF.

The chain uses TRBV4-3 and TRBJ2-7; 9 bases map to TRBD2. Germline V gene lookup returns CDR1 LGHNA and CDR2 YSLEER. The CDR3 totals 17 residues. With 0 bases clipped from V and 3 bases from J, the junction kept 9 bases outside the gene matches. The CDR3 DNA reads TGCGCCAGCAGCCAAGAATTAGAAGCGGGAGGAAACTACGAGCAGTACTTC. Its protein product is CASSQELEAGGNYEQYF.

On this clonotype itself: Germline and junction disagree at one end, which may indicate a read error. The chain employs TRBV3-1 and TRBJ1-1, with TRBD1 as a possible D gene (6 bases). There are 10 residues in the CDR3. Germline CDR1 is LGHDT and CDR2 is YNNKEL (reference sequence). The CDR3 reads CDSSDRTVFF. The DNA for the CDR3 is TGTGACAGCAGCGATAGGACAGTTTTCTTT.

This clonotype was recorded only once. The rearrangement joins TRBV7-6 to TRBJ1-3; D possibly corresponds to TRBD1 (5 bases). Trimming left V 2 bases short and J 6 bases short, with 14 bases between. Germline assignment: CDR1 SGHVS and CDR2 FNYEAQ. This CDR3 has 15 residues. The CDR3 protein is CASSLSLRGENTIYF. DNA for the CDR3: TGTGCCAGCAGCTTATCCCTCCGGGGGGAAAACACCATATATTTT. The whole variable domain, remainder taken from reference TRBV7-6 and TRBJ1-3, is GAGVSQSPRYKVTKRGQDVALRCDPISGHVSLYWYRQALGQGPEFLTYFNYEAQQDKSGLPNDRFSAERPEGSISTLTIQRTEQRDSAMYRCASSLSLRGENTIYFGEGSWLTVV.

The chain has TRBV10-3 and TRBJ2-7; TRBD1 might be the D (6 bases). The length of the CDR3 is 13 residues. Germline values: CDR1 ENHRY, CDR2 SYGVKD. Trimming stripped 6 bases from V and 5 bases from J, with 14 bases between. CDR3 protein: CAISAGGGDEQYF. DNA for the CDR3: TGTGCCATCAGCGCGGGTGGGGGCGACGAGCAGTACTTC.

The chain joins TRBV7-9 to TRBJ1-1, with D possibly matching TRBD1 (5 bases). V lost 4 bases to trimming and J lost 2 bases, with 17 bases between them. Germline V gene lookup returns CDR1 SEHNR and CDR2 FQNEAQ (reference sequence). This CDR3 is 16 amino acids long. Here the CDR3 reads CASSSPESTENTEAFF. In DNA, the CDR3 is TGTGCCAGCAGCTCCCCTGAATCGACAGAAAACACTGAAGCTTTCTTT.

The chain links TRBV9 to TRBJ2-2; D call uncertain. CDR1 is SGDLS and CDR2 is YYNGEE in the germline V gene. The germline V and J ends were trimmed by 0 bases and 8 bases, with 8 bases remaining between them. The CDR3 extends over 13 amino acids. The CDR3 spells CASSVGGKGELFF. The CDR3 DNA follows: TGTGCCAGCAGCGTAGGAGGCAAAGGGGAGCTGTTTTTT.

This clonotype showed up just a few times. This sequence joins TRBV28 and TRBJ1-2; TRBD1 matches at 10 bases. Losses at the gene ends were 4 bases for V and 7 bases for J; bases not matched to a gene: 9. The length of the CDR3 is 15 residues. CDR1 is MDHEN, CDR2 SYDVKM, per germline. Written as DNA, the CDR3 is TGTGCCAGCAGTTCCCCCGGCGGGACAGGGGTTGGCTACACCTTC. It translates to CASSSPGGTGVGYTF.

The chain uses TRBV7-9 and TRBJ1-1; TRBD1 agrees at 8 bases. The V and J ends lost 5 bases and 10 bases, in that order; junction bases with no gene match: 15. Germline-derived CDR1 and CDR2 are SEHNR and FQNEAQ (reference sequence). The CDR3 totals 15 residues. CDR3 in DNA: TGTGCCAGCAGCGAAACGGGGACAGGACCTATTAGAGCTTTCTTT. Its translation: CASSETGTGPIRAFF.

This clonotype has just a few counts. V is TRBV29-1 and J is TRBJ2-7; D unclear. CDR1 is SQVTM and CDR2 is ANQGSEA in the germline V gene. Between the trimmed V and J ends, which lost 0 bases and 3 bases, there was a span of 12 bases. The CDR3 spans 14 residues. In nucleotides, the CDR3 is TGCAGCGTTGAAGATACTCGGAAGGGCTACGAGCAGTACTTC. Protein: CSVEDTRKGYEQYF.

CDR3 DNA: TGTGCCAGCAGCCGATCGAGTCGGGGGGGCGGCACCGGGGAGCTGTTTTTT. This encodes CASSRSSRGGGTGELFF. J is TRBJ2-2 and V is TRBV3-1; 8 bases are a match to TRBD2. Trimming at V came to 4 bases and at J to 4 bases, leaving 11 bases not matched to a gene. The germline gives CDR1 LGHDT, CDR2 YNNKEL (reference sequence). The CDR3 length is 17 residues.